This TCR beta chain originates from a study of memory CD4+ T cells and cytomegalovirus serostatus. The sort gate was single viable CD3+CD4+CD8-CD45RO+ cells for memory CD4+ T cells. Total CD4+ T cells were enriched by CD4 positive selection. This CDR3 comprises 16 residues. CDR1 is MNHEY, CDR2 SMNVEV, per germline (reference sequence). V lost 7 bases and J lost 0, with 18 bases in between. Whole-study findings and limits: Repertoires predicted CMV serostatus with median bootstrapped AUC of about 0.95. CD4+ memory repertoires contained about 40% of the roughly 160 reported CMV TCRbeta sequences. The CMV-associated TCR signature appears largely within the CD4+ memory repertoire.

Concerning this clone itself: Its matching antigen is unknown.

Method: immunoSEQ multiplex PCR; TCRdb's copy keeps in-frame clones and lacks some. The data show around 32,000 clones, around 76% seen once. Sequenced sample: memory CD4+ T cells from blood. This clonotype was obtained from an adult in good health and CMV-seronegative. Some clones in this sample may be carry-over from other donors' samples. The chain links TRBV27 to TRBJ1-2; D perhaps matches TRBD1 (6 bases). The CDR3 bases are TGTGCCAGCAAAATCGTGGGGGCAGGATCTAACTATGGCTACACCTTC. It specifies CASKIVGAGSNYGYTF.